The T cell receptor beta chain under discussion was sequenced for a study of T cell repertoires in cytomegalovirus infection. This clonotype has more than one count but fewer than ten. The antigen remains unidentified. The CDR3 has 19 amino acids. Germline V gene lookup returns CDR1 SEHNR and CDR2 FQNEAQ (reference sequence). Trimming shortened V by 6 bases and J by 1 base, and 25 bases separated the two germline ends. TCRdb called the reads again in MiXCR, with one record for every CDR3 protein. The sample yields 450,000 to 650,000 distinct CDR3 sequences, 35% to 50% seen once. The sequence was collected from a human donor in good health (CMV status not recorded). Some clones in this sample may be carry-over from other donors' samples. This sequence joins TRBV7-9 and TRBJ2-4; D might be TRBD2 (5 bases). The sequencing used cultured PBMCs, collected from culture after CMV antigen stimulation. The CDR3 DNA follows: TGTGCCAGCAGTCGAACCCGGGGAGCGGTCGGGCAGGCCAAAAACATTCAGTACTTC. Translation gives CASSRTRGAVGQAKNIQYF.